This T cell receptor beta chain was sequenced in a study of blood T cell repertoires in COVID-19. Study-level information: Samples taken during acute and convalescent COVID-19 were collected in the United States, Italy and Spain. PBMCs, B-cell-depleted T cells, or T cells provided the cDNA or gDNA that made up the material.

In the authors' methods: The assay estimated nucleated cells by amplifying reference gene primers. Method: immunoSEQ multiplex PCR; TCRdb's copy keeps in-frame clones and lacks some. V and J calls and clone size are those listed in that table; D and trimming were worked out from the DNA. The sample has around 67,000 clones, over 80% seen once. This clone has only a few counts. Looked up from germline, CDR1 is SNHLY and CDR2 is FYNNEI. V shed 5 bases and J shed 2 bases, with 9 bases lying between them. This CDR3 has 13 residues. The sequence was obtained from a man aged 45 to 65 with active COVID-19. The chain uses TRBV2 and TRBJ1-1; TRBD1 might be the D (6 bases). The sequenced material came from peripheral blood. The CDR3, as DNA: TGTGCCAGCAGTAGACAGGCAAACACTGAAGCTTTCTTT. It specifies CASSRQANTEAFF.